This is a list of T cell receptor beta chains from one sample in a study of blood T cells in healthy people across ages. From the 5' RACE reads, TCRdb called clonotypes with MiXCR, one entry per CDR3 protein. This sample carries 450,000 to 600,000 distinct CDR3 sequences, about 27% of them seen once, and the ten largest clones take 3% to 4.5%. These data were likewise used in another study, on T cells of mothers and their children.

The sample consisted of blood. These receptors were obtained from a boy younger than 10 in good health. Each CDR3 is given with its conserved first and last residue. The D gene is left open where the match is weak. Expanded clones get a size class; other rows say once, few or many, or leave the size out.

clone size	J gene	V gene	CDR3 length	D gene	CDR3 DNA	CDR3 protein
few	TRBJ2-5	TRBV10-3	14	.	TGTGCCATCAGTGAGGGCCTCAAACTTGAGACCCAGTACTTC	CAISEGLKLETQYF
few	TRBJ2-2	TRBV12-3/TRBV12-4	20	TRBD2	TGTGCCAGCAGTTTTAGGCCGGGACTAGCGGGAGGGGGGAACACCGGGGAGCTGTTTTTT	CASSFRPGLAGGGNTGELFF
.	TRBJ2-5	TRBV20-1	13	TRBD1	TGCAGTGCTTGGGGACAGGCCGGAGAGGCCCAGTACTTC	CSAWGQAGEAQYF
many	TRBJ1-1	TRBV29-1	13	.	TGCAGCGTTGAGAAGGCTTGGAACACTGAAGCTTTCTTT	CSVEKAWNTEAFF
.	TRBJ2-5	TRBV7-8	15	TRBD2	TGTGCCAGCAGCCCACGACGGGGGACTAAAGAGACCCAGTACTTC	CASSPRRGTKETQYF
many	TRBJ2-3	TRBV7-9	15	.	TGTGCCAGCAGCCCACCACCTAGATTTCAAGATACGCAGTATTTT	CASSPPPRFQDTQYF
many	TRBJ2-3	TRBV2	14	.	TGTGCCAGCAGTGGGAGCTACTCCACAGATACGCAGTATTTT	CASSGSYSTDTQYF
.	TRBJ1-2	TRBV2	13	.	TGTGCCAGAGGAAGGGGGGGCAACTATGGCTACACCTTC	CARGRGGNYGYTF
.	TRBJ1-6	TRBV6-1	15	TRBD1	TGTGCCAGCAGTGAATCGGGACAGATAAACTCACCCCTCCACTTT	CASSESGQINSPLHF
.	TRBJ2-5	TRBV10-3	14	.	TGTGCCATCAGTGAGTCTGCGGGTTACGAGACCCAGTACTTC	CAISESAGYETQYF
.	TRBJ1-5	TRBV2	15	TRBD1	TGTGCCAGCAACCCGGGACAGGGCCGAGTTCAGCCCCAGCATTTT	CASNPGQGRVQPQHF
few	TRBJ2-7	TRBV3-1	16	TRBD1	TGTGCCAGCAGCCAAGGCCCCAGGGGGATTACTTACGAGCAGTACTTC	CASSQGPRGITYEQYF
few	TRBJ2-5	TRBV7-3	14	TRBD2	TGTGCCAGCAGCTGGGTCGGGGGGGCAGAGACCCAGTACTTC	CASSWVGGAETQYF
.	TRBJ1-4	TRBV12-3/TRBV12-4	14	.	TGTGCCAGCAGTTTAAGACAGGATAATGAAAAACTGTTTTTT	CASSLRQDNEKLFF
.	TRBJ2-1	TRBV20-1	17	TRBD2	TGCAGTGCTAGAGATGCGGGCGGGAGGGTGTCCTACAATGAGCAGTTCTTC	CSARDAGGRVSYNEQFF
few	TRBJ2-7	TRBV30	10	.	TGTTCAATCGGAGGGGGCACGCAGTACTTC	CSIGGGTQYF
.	TRBJ2-5	TRBV12-3/TRBV12-4	16	.	TGTGCCAGCAGTCTATTAATCCGCGCGCCTCAAGAGACCCAGTACTTC	CASSLLIRAPQETQYF
.	TRBJ2-5	TRBV28	16	TRBD1	TGTGCCAGCAGTCTCTCCCCCTTCGAGGGACAGGAGACCCAGTACTTC	CASSLSPFEGQETQYF
few	TRBJ2-3	TRBV3-1	15	.	TGTGCCAGCAGCCAAGGAGGGGACATAACGGATACGCAGTATTTT	CASSQGGDITDTQYF
.	TRBJ1-1	TRBV3-1	15	TRBD1	TGTGCCAGCAGCAACCGGGACAGGGGTAACACTGAAGCTTTCTTT	CASSNRDRGNTEAFF
few	TRBJ1-5	TRBV2	15	.	TGTGCCAGCCGTAACAGGGATTATAGCAATCAGCCCCAGCATTTT	CASRNRDYSNQPQHF
.	TRBJ2-1	TRBV18	15	TRBD2	TGTGCCAGCTCAGGTGTACAACGGACTAGTAATGAGCAGTTCTTC	CASSGVQRTSNEQFF
few	TRBJ2-6	TRBV7-8	15	.	TGTGCCAGCAGCTTTGAAAGTACGGGGGCCAACGTCCTGACTTTC	CASSFESTGANVLTF
.	TRBJ2-5	TRBV7-2	14	TRBD1	TGTGCCAGCACCCGACCGGGACAGCAAGAGACCCAGTACTTC	CASTRPGQQETQYF
.	TRBJ2-2	TRBV27	14	TRBD1	TGTGCCAGCAGGAAAGACAGGGGCACCGGGGAGCTGTTTTTT	CASRKDRGTGELFF
few	TRBJ2-7	TRBV29-1	13	.	TGCAGCGTTGAATTGGACACAACCTACGAGCAGTACTTC	CSVELDTTYEQYF
.	TRBJ2-3	TRBV2	20	TRBD2	TGTGCCAGCAGAACTTCGGGACTAGCGGGAGGGGTTCCTGGCACAGATACGCAGTATTTT	CASRTSGLAGGVPGTDTQYF
.	TRBJ1-4	TRBV7-8	15	.	TGTGCCAGCAGTGATGTGGGACTGCTTAATGAAAAACTGTTTTTT	CASSDVGLLNEKLFF
few	TRBJ2-5	TRBV7-2	15	TRBD2	TGTGCCAGCAGCTTGGGCGGGGGGGCCGAGGAGACCCAGTACTTC	CASSLGGGAEETQYF
.	TRBJ1-2	TRBV29-1	14	TRBD1	TGCAGCGTTGAAGATCAGGGGGCCCACTATGGCTACACCTTC	CSVEDQGAHYGYTF
few	TRBJ2-7	TRBV28	12	.	TGTGCCAGCAGTGTAATCCAAGGGGTGTGGTACTTC	CASSVIQGVWYF
few	TRBJ1-5	TRBV10-2	14	.	TGCGCCAGCAGGGGAACAGGGAATTCAGGGCCCCAGCATTTT	CASRGTGNSGPQHF
.	TRBJ1-1	TRBV9	17	.	TGTGCCAGCAGCGAGGGCCGGGCCAGGTATCCGAACACTGAAGCTTTCTTT	CASSEGRARYPNTEAFF
many	TRBJ1-2	TRBV10-3	14	.	TGTGCCATCGGGGAGGAGAACTTTAACTATGGCTACACCTTC	CAIGEENFNYGYTF
few	TRBJ1-2	TRBV28	13	.	TGTGCCAGCAGTACTCCCCCGTATTATGGCTACACCTTC	CASSTPPYYGYTF
.	TRBJ2-5	TRBV7-6	14	.	TGTGCCAGCAGCTTAAACTATATGCAAGAGACCCAGTACTTC	CASSLNYMQETQYF
few	TRBJ2-7	TRBV10-3	14	.	TGTGCCATCAGGAAAAATGGCATTAACTACGAGCAGTACTTC	CAIRKNGINYEQYF
.	TRBJ1-2	TRBV7-9	13	.	TGTGCCAGCAGCTTGCTGCCGGGCTATGGCCACACCTTC	CASSLLPGYGHTF